This TCR beta chain was sequenced in a study of blood T cell repertoires in COVID-19. Libraries were prepared by immunoSEQ multiplex PCR; TCRdb keeps only in-frame clonotypes and omits some of them. The sample records 400,000 to 500,000 clones, more than 70% being singletons. Germline V gives CDR1 LGHNA, CDR2 YNFKEQ. CDR3 length equals 14 residues. Between the trimmed V and J ends, which lost 2 bases and 6 bases, there was a span of 13 bases. This study enrolled people aged roughly 18 to 100 from about two dozen US geographic areas. The source is a woman aged 18-35 years who had been exposed to COVID-19. Material for sequencing was PBMCs or T cells enriched from blood (not recorded which). The rearrangement links TRBV4-2 to TRBJ1-1; a possible D gene is TRBD1 (5 bases). The CDR3 coding sequence is TGTGCCAGCAGCCAAATGGGAGGGGTTGCTGAAGCTTTCTTT. Translation: CASSQMGGVAEAFF.